Listed here is a single T cell receptor beta chain. These data come from a study of shared clonotypes between healthy human individuals. Clones were read by immunoSEQ multiplex PCR, and TCRdb kept only the in-frame ones, dropping some. This repertoire shows 2 million to 2.5 million clones, 85% to 95% found once; its top ten account for 0.1% to 0.15%. Every one of the donors was a Caucasian adult that lived in Nashville, Tennessee. This TCR was sampled from a man younger than 35 in good health. The sequencing sample was made of naive CD4+ T cells sorted from blood. Subset denoted: CD45RA+ positively selected.

The chain's CDR3 is CASSGTAGSVGELFF. The CDR3 nucleotides read TGCGCCAGCAGCGGGACGGCAGGATCCGTCGGGGAGCTGTTTTTT. The V call is TRBV5-1, the J call TRBJ2-2; D may be TRBD1 or TRBD2 (5 bases each). This CDR3 region has 15 residues. The germline V gene has CDR1 SGHRS and CDR2 YFSETQ. Trimming cost V 4 bases and J 7 bases, with 17 bases left between them.